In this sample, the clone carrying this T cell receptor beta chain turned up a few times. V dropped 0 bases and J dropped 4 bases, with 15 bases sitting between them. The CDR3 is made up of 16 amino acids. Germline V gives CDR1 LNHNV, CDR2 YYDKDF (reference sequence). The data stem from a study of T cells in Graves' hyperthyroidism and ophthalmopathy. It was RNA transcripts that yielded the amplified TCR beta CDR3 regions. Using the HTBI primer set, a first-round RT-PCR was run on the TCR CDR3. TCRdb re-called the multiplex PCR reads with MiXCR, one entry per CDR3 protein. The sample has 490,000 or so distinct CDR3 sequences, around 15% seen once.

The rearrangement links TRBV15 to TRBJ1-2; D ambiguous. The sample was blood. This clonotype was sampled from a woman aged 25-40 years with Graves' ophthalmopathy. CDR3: CATSRDRGIRGYGYTF. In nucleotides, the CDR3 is TGTGCCACCAGCAGAGATCGAGGGATCCGGGGCTATGGCTACACCTTC.